This TCR beta chain is drawn from a study of CD4 T cells in relation to SARS-CoV-2 and coronaviruses. Study details: After 10 days of antigen culture, PBMC TCR beta CDR3s were sequenced.

Germline V gives CDR1 DFQATT, CDR2 SNEGSKA (reference sequence). The V end was cut by 7 bases, the J end by 7 bases, with 13 bases between. The CDR3 totals 11 residues. Unexposed donor CD4+ T cells date from 2011-2018, before the COVID-19 pandemic. Isolation of CD4+ T cells took place after roughly nine days in culture. As cell numbers allowed, unexposed-donor CD4+ T cells faced SARS-CoV-2 S/N and four cold-coronavirus spikes. Half the medium was replaced with IL-2 medium on days 3 and 7. There are a few counts of this clone. Its target is not known. The repertoire was sequenced with immunoSEQ multiplex PCR; TCRdb's copy has only in-frame clones and lacks some. The sample holds tens of thousands of clones, 75% to 80% seen once.

The sample comprised CD4+ T cells from PBMCs, cultured in vitro. The sequence came from a human donor in good health. The gene calls are TRBV20-1 and TRBJ1-1, with D possibly matching TRBD1 (5 bases). As DNA, the CDR3 is TGCAGTGGTAAGGGACCGCGTGAAGCTTTCTTT. Translation: CSGKGPREAFF.